This T cell receptor (beta chain) was profiled in a study of CD8 T cells in ankylosing spondylitis (dated by TCRdb to about 2017). Regarding the study in general: The study set out to find disease-linked TCR variants by profiling T cell receptor beta repertoires in ankylosing spondylitis patients and healthy donors. The whole study cohort included over a hundred healthy donors and around 24 ankylosing spondylitis patients. Samples of peripheral blood were taken, and for ankylosing spondylitis patients, synovial fluid was collected as well. Overall study outcomes, separate from this receptor: A TCR beta motif made up of under ten highly homologous amino acid variants appeared to be characteristic of blood from ankylosing spondylitis patients. According to the report, matched synovial fluid samples from ankylosing spondylitis patients were significantly enriched for the disease-linked clones. Some motif variants were previously reported in synovial fluid and blood of reactive arthritis patients, suggesting common disease-initiation mechanisms. The disease-linked clones had a CD8+ phenotype and were found at relatively low frequencies in peripheral blood.

Sequenced using an Illumina HiSeq 2500. TCR beta libraries were prepared by quantitative 5'-RACE with molecular barcodes. The study's processing was this. Disease-linked TCR variants were identified with a new computational method built on a probabilistic model of VDJ rearrangement. Using fastp trimming at Q25 and MiXCR clonotype assembly, TCRdb reanalyzed the public sequencing data and kept in-frame beta chains. Each entry is one CDR3 protein sequence, shown with its most common DNA and genes. The authors' filters were not applied to this entry. For this sample the table gives 150,000 to 200,000 distinct CDR3 sequences, of which around 32% were detected only once. The ten top clones hold 6% of the sample. Synovial fluid samples were paired with blood samples taken from the same ankylosing spondylitis patients. V ends up 4 bases short and J 4 bases short, with an unmatched junction base count of 7. The CDR3 contains 14 residues, cysteine and phenylalanine counted. Here the CDR3 DNA is all that survives: 42 bases in frame from base 1. CDR1 and CDR2, per the germline V gene (reference sequence), are SGHKS and YYEKEE.

Details on this clonotype: Its antigen is still unknown. Per-nucleotide qualities are absent, and no much larger clonotype sits a single base away.

What was sequenced was synovial fluid, either unsorted or a sorted T cell fraction (not recorded which). The chain couples TRBV5-5 to TRBJ1-2, and TRBD1 matches 7 of the central bases. This TCR derives from a male donor with ankylosing spondylitis. The CDR3 protein is CASSILTGLYGYTF. Read as DNA, the sequence is TGTGCCAGCAGCATCTTGACAGGGCTCTATGGCTACACCTTC.